This TCR beta chain originates from a study of T cell responses to AZD1222 COVID-19 vaccine. Study-wide results and caveats: All repertoire sampling was performed exclusively after the peak T cell response. CD4 TCRs covered the whole spike, strongest at regions 160-218 and 743-854. Clonal diversity may have been underestimated in mostly white British donors.

Points on this clone: Its specificity is unknown.

V lost 7 bases and J lost 1, with 10 bases in between. Germline V gene sequence: CDR1 MDHEN, CDR2 SYDVKM. The CDR3 runs to 13 residues. TCRdb keeps only in-frame clones here, not all; method: immunoSEQ multiplex PCR. This sample carries 250,000 to 300,000 clones, about 94% of them seen once, and the ten largest clones take roughly 0.6%. The study pooled second doses at about 4 or about 12 weeks. The sample here was peripheral blood, taken 28 days after the second AZD1222 dose. The clonotype originates from an adult who received the AZD1222 COVID-19 vaccine. This chain links TRBV28 with TRBJ1-2, with D unresolved. CDR3 protein: CASTAVDNYGYTF. CDR3 sequence (DNA): TGTGCCAGCACGGCAGTCGATAACTATGGCTACACCTTC.